Included here is one T cell receptor beta chain sequence, with context. Its target is not known. The CDR3 consists of 14 residues. Per germline, CDR1 DFQATT and CDR2 SNEGSKA (reference sequence). Trimming took off 6 bases at V and 2 bases at J, with 16 bases between the two ends. Reverse transcription of roughly 0.45 to 1 ug RNA used random hexamers. The amplification used immunoSEQ multiplex PCR on TCR beta CDR3; it spanned 54 Vbeta and 13 Jbeta. Each CDR3 protein gets one entry after TCRdb re-called the immunoSEQ multiplex PCR reads with MiXCR. In the table there are about 110,000 distinct CDR3 sequences, less than 97% of which are singletons. The sample belongs to a study of CD8 T cells in Susac syndrome. FACS enriched CD8+ TEMRA cells, while bulk CD8+ and CD4+ were negatively isolated. Findings of the study overall: The number of individuals included in the study's TCR sequencing and HLA analysis was acknowledged as relatively small.

The V gene is TRBV20-1, the J gene TRBJ2-5; D possibly corresponds to TRBD2 (7 bases). This TCR was sampled from a human donor in good health. Material for sequencing was CD4+ T cells from PBMCs. The CDR3 nucleotides are TGCAGTGCACCCACAGGGAGGGGACAAGAGACCCAGTACTTC. Its protein product is CSAPTGRGQETQYF.